This TCR beta chain was identified in a study of cytomegalovirus exposure and HLA in healthy donors. Study background: The Caucasian-associated ancestry cluster held around 81% of some 420 genotyped donors.

The PCR had 60 Vbeta and 13 Jbeta primers. Original data processing: Later, about 80 million unique TCR beta chains were counted in an analysis, and about 12 million of them were shared. Generated by immunoSEQ multiplex PCR, the TCRdb table keeps only in-frame clones and is missing some. That table is the source of V, J and clone size, and D and trimming were worked out from the DNA. The repertoire shows around 210,000 clones; the top ten hold about 1%. The germline CDR1 and CDR2 sequences are LNHDA and SQIVND (reference sequence). This CDR3 is 15 amino acids long. The germline V and J ends were trimmed by 6 bases and 1 base, with 15 bases remaining between them. For this clone: Its target is not known.

Study findings and constraints: Across donors, sequencing depth was assumed by presence/absence analyses to be roughly uniform. Based on reports, TCR beta sequences accurately predicted HLA-A and HLA-B alleles for most subjects.

The sample was PBMCs. The clonotype was recovered from a girl aged 2 to 9 in good health and CMV-seropositive. The chain combines TRBV19 with TRBJ1-1, with D unresolved. The CDR3 region is CASRPTGGRNTEAFF. The CDR3 DNA reads as TGTGCCAGTAGGCCGACCGGCGGGAGGAACACTGAAGCTTTCTTT.